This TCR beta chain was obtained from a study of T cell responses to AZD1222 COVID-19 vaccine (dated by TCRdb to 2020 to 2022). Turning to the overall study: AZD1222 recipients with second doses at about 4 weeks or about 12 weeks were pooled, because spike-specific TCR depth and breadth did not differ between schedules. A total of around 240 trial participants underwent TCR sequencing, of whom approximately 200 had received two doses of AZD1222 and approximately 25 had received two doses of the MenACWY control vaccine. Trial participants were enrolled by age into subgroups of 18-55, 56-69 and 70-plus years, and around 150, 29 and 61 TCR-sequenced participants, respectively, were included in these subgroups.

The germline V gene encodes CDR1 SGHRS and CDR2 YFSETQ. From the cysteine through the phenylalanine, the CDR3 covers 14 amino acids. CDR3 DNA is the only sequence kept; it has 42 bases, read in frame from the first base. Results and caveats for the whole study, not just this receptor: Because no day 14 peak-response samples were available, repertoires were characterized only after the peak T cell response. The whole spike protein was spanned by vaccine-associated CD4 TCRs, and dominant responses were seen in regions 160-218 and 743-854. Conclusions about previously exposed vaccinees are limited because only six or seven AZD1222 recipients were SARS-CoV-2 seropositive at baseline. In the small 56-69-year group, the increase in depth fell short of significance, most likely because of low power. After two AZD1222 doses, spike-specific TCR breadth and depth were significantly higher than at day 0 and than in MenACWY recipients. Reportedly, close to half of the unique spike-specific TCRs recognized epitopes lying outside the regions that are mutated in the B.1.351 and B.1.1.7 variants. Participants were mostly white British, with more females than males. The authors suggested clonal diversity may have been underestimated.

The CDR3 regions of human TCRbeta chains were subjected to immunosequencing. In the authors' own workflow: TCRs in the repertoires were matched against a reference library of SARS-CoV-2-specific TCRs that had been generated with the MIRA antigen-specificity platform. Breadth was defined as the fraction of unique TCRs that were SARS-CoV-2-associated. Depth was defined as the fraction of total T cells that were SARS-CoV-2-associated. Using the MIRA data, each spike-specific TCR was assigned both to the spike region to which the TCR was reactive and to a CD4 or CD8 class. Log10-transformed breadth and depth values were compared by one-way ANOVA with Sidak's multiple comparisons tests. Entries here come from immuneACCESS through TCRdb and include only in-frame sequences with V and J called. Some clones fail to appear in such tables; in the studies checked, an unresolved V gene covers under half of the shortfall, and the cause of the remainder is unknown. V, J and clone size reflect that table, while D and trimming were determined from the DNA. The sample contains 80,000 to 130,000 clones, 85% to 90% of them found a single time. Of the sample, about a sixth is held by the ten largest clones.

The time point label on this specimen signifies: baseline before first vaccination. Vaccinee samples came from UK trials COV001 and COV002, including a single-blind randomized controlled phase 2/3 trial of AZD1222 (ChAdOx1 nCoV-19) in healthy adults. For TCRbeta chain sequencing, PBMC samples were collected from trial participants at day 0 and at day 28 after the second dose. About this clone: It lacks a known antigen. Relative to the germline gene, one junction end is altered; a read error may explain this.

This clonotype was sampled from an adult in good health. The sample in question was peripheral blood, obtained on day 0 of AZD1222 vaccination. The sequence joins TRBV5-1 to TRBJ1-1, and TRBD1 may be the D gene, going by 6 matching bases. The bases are TGCGCCAGCAGCTTACAGGACAGCGGCACTGAAACTTTCTTT. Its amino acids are CASSLQDSGTETFF.